This TCR beta chain was identified during a study of response to subunit inactivated influenza vaccine (dated by TCRdb to the late 2010s). About the full investigation: Deep quantitative T cell receptor repertoire profiling was used in the study to track responses to a trivalent subunit inactivated influenza vaccine.

Libraries were made using RT-PCR. The instrument was an Illumina HiSeq 2500. The raw public reads went through TCRdb reprocessing: fastp at Q25, MiXCR clone calling, in-frame beta chains kept. Each record represents a unique CDR3 protein, reported with the most common genes and DNA among its rows. Across this sample there are more than 200,000 distinct CDR3 sequences, with approximately 12% seen only once. 7.8% of the sample rests with the top ten. The investigation overall reported the following: It was suggested by the authors that each seasonal influenza vaccination may recruit only a limited number of new T cells.

This clonotype was detected a few times. It lacks a known antigen. No base quality information exists; no much larger clone differs at one position. CDR1 and CDR2 are read off the germline V gene as SGHRS and YFSETQ. Relative to germline, V is 1 base shorter and J is 0 bases shorter, with 4 bases between their ends. Including the terminal cysteine and phenylalanine, the CDR3 comprises 14 residues. Only CDR3 DNA is held: 42 bases, read in frame from base 1. This TCR was recovered from a middle-aged man who received an inactivated influenza vaccine. Donor details come from another sample of the same person, matched by shared clones. The chain uses TRBV5-1 and TRBJ1-4; the D gene cannot be named for sure. Sequencing used non-naive T cells sorted from PBMCs, obtained 14 days before vaccination. The cell subset or site label on this specimen signifies: memory T cell fraction. The CDR3 has the sequence CASSLSSTNEKLFF. The base sequence is TGCGCCAGCAGCTTGAGTTCAACTAATGAAAAACTGTTTTTT.